These 17 T cell receptor beta chains were all obtained from the same sample, sequenced in a study of shared clonotypes between healthy human individuals. Generated by immunoSEQ multiplex PCR, the TCRdb table keeps only in-frame clones and is missing some. The sample has 2,500,000 or so clones, approximately 92% seen once; the top ten hold under 0.15%. Material: naive CD4+ T cells sorted from blood. Subset given: CD45RA+ positively selected. These receptors were obtained from a man between 18 and 29 years old in good health.

This sequence joins TRBV10-3 and TRBJ2-1; D unresolved. CDR3 size: 12 residues. Between the trimmed V and J ends, which lost 3 bases and 6 bases, there was a span of 6 bases. CDR1 and CDR2 from the germline V gene are ENHRY and SYGVKD. DNA for the CDR3: TGTGCCATCAGTGACGCTTCCAATGAGCAGTTCTTC. Translating it yields CAISDASNEQFF.

CDR3 nucleotides: TGTGCTTCAGGGGGTGGATCGGGTGGCTACACCTTC. As protein: CASGGGSGGYTF. This chain joins TRBV30 and TRBJ1-2; 7 positions match TRBD1. This CDR3 comprises 12 residues. Germline CDR1 reads GTSNPN; CDR2 reads SVGIG (reference sequence).

The chain has TRBV7-2 and TRBJ1-3; D is ambiguous. With 5 bases removed from V and 3 bases from J, the gap between germline ends came to 5 bases. Germline loops: CDR1 SGHTA, CDR2 FQGNSA. This CDR3 region has 12 residues. The chain's CDR3 is CASSLHGNTIYF. CDR3 DNA: TGTGCCAGCAGCCTACATGGAAACACCATATATTTT.

This clone appeared once. This chain joins TRBV7-8 and TRBJ1-5; TRBD1 matches 8 bases. V lost 5 bases, J lost 4 bases, and 7 bases stayed unmatched. The CDR3 runs 15 residues. Germline CDR1 reads SGHVS; CDR2 reads FQNEAQ. The CDR3 protein is CASSPQDRENQPQHF. The DNA for the CDR3 is TGTGCCAGCAGCCCCCAGGACAGGGAAAATCAGCCCCAGCATTTT.

This chain links TRBV11-2 with TRBJ2-7, with 8 bases fitting TRBD2. Germline CDR1 is SGHAT and CDR2 is FQNNGV. This CDR3 spans 17 amino acids. With V trimmed by 3 bases and J by 1 base, 11 bases remained unmatched. The CDR3 sequence: CASSFNIPSGFSYEQYF. CDR3 sequence (DNA): TGTGCCAGCAGCTTTAATATCCCTAGCGGGTTTTCCTACGAGCAGTACTTC. Supplemented by reference TRBV11-2 and TRBJ2-7, the full variable domain reads EAGVAQSPRYKIIEKRQSVAFWCNPISGHATLYWYQQILGQGPKLLIQFQNNGVVDDSQLPKDRFSAERLKGVDSTLKIQPAKLEDSAVYLCASSFNIPSGFSYEQYFGPGTRLTVT.

This chain uses TRBV5-1 with TRBJ1-2, with a possible D match to TRBD1 (5 bases). Looked up from germline, CDR1 is SGHRS and CDR2 is YFSETQ. With 3 bases removed from V and 2 bases from J, the gap between germline ends came to 14 bases. This CDR3 comprises 15 residues. The CDR3 DNA reads as TGCGCCAGCAGCTGGGGCCCCGACATCAACTATGGCTACACCTTC. Protein product: CASSWGPDINYGYTF.

V and J are TRBV10-3 and TRBJ2-3; D may correspond to TRBD1 or TRBD2 (7 bases each). Between the trimmed V and J ends, which lost 6 bases and 2 bases, there was a span of 15 bases. CDR1 ENHRY and CDR2 SYGVKD come from the germline V gene. The CDR3 length is 15 residues. CDR3 bases: TGTGCCATCAGCCAGACAGGGACTACCACAGATACGCAGTATTTT. Translation gives CAISQTGTTTDTQYF.

The rearrangement uses TRBV5-1 and TRBJ2-5, with TRBD1 matching 9 bases. The tail of the sequence fits TRBJ2-7 better, so the J call may be wrong. The CDR3 sequence is 15 residues long. CDR1 is SGHRS, CDR2 YFSETQ, per germline. Here the CDR3 DNA reads TGCGCCAGCAGCTCCACAGGGGGCTCCTCCTACGAGCAGTACTTC. Its translation: CASSSTGGSSYEQYF.

This chain uses TRBV2 with TRBJ2-2; 9 bases align to TRBD1. Looked up from germline, CDR1 is SNHLY and CDR2 is FYNNEI. The CDR3 runs 15 residues. Germline trimming cut 6 bases from V and 6 bases from J; bases unmatched to any gene: 8. The CDR3 loop reads CASSGTGRESGELFF. The CDR3 DNA follows: TGTGCCAGCAGCGGGACAGGGCGGGAATCCGGGGAGCTGTTTTTT.

The rearrangement joins TRBV9 to TRBJ2-3; unclear D gene. The length of the CDR3 is 11 residues. Per germline, CDR1 SGDLS and CDR2 YYNGEE. Between the trimmed V and J ends, which lost 7 bases and 7 bases, there was a span of 10 bases. The CDR3 loop reads CASSYGNTQYF. The CDR3 region has the DNA TGTGCCAGCTCCTATGGGAATACGCAGTATTTT.

The rearrangement links TRBV13 to TRBJ2-3, with 7 bases aligning to TRBD2. Germline V gene sequence: CDR1 PRHDT, CDR2 FYEKMQ (reference sequence). With 5 bases clipped from V and 2 bases from J, the junction kept 10 bases outside the gene matches. The CDR3 has 16 amino acids. The chain's CDR3 is CASSPNLLAATDTQYF. Here the CDR3 DNA reads TGTGCCAGCAGCCCCAACCTTCTAGCGGCCACAGATACGCAGTATTTT.

The chain has TRBV5-4 and TRBJ2-3; TRBD2 might be the D (5 bases). Between the trimmed V and J ends, which lost 5 bases and 3 bases, there was a span of 16 bases. The CDR3 runs to 15 residues. The germline gives CDR1 SGHNT, CDR2 YYREEE (reference sequence). The CDR3 DNA reads TGTGCCAGCAGTGATAGCGCCTACCGGACAGATACGCAGTATTTT. It specifies CASSDSAYRTDTQYF.

This chain connects TRBV6-6 to TRBJ2-7, with 10 bases matching TRBD2. CDR1 MNHNY and CDR2 SVGAGI come from the germline V gene (reference sequence). Trimming at V came to 2 bases and at J to 4 bases, leaving 8 bases not matched to a gene. The CDR3 consists of 16 residues. The CDR3 DNA reads TGTGCCAGCAGTTACACACCTAGCGGGAGAGTATACGAGCAGTACTTC. Translating it yields CASSYTPSGRVYEQYF.

J is TRBJ2-7 and V is TRBV29-1; perhaps TRBD2 as D (6 bases). Deletions cut 5 bases from V and 1 base from J, with 15 bases between. CDR3 length: 14 amino acids. CDR1 is SQVTM and CDR2 is ANQGSEA in the germline V gene. CDR3 bases: TGCAGCGTTATCCCGGGACTGGGGTCCTACGAGCAGTACTTC. Translation: CSVIPGLGSYEQYF.

The chain has TRBV10-3 and TRBJ2-3; D may be TRBD2 (6 bases). CDR1 is ENHRY and CDR2 is SYGVKD in the germline V gene. Trimming cost V 4 bases and J 2 bases, with 13 bases left between them. This CDR3 has 15 residues. The CDR3 DNA is TGTGCCATCAGTGTGGGCGGGGAGGACACAGATACGCAGTATTTT. It encodes CAISVGGEDTDTQYF.

The table lists this clone with a few counts. Other DNA variants within this sample encode the same CDR3. V is TRBV5-1 and J is TRBJ2-3; D is unresolved. The germline CDR1 and CDR2 sequences are SGHRS and YFSETQ. This CDR3 spans 13 amino acids. Trimming left V 0 bases short and J 2 bases short, with 4 bases between. The CDR3 DNA reads TGCGCCAGCAGCTTGGATATCACAGATACGCAGTATTTT. This encodes CASSLDITDTQYF.

The chain links TRBV7-2 to TRBJ2-2; the D is unclear. This CDR3 comprises 15 residues. The V end lost 5 bases, the J end lost 2 bases, and 12 bases lay between the germline ends. Looked up from germline, CDR1 is SGHTA and CDR2 is FQGNSA. CDR3 protein: CASSPPPLNTGELFF. For the CDR3, the DNA is TGTGCCAGCAGCCCCCCCCCGCTCAACACCGGGGAGCTGTTTTTT.